This T cell receptor (beta chain) was recorded in a study of cytomegalovirus exposure and HLA in healthy donors (dated by TCRdb to the late 2010s). Describing the broader study: According to an earlier analysis of around 600 of the donors, about 179 million T cells yielded some 110 million unique TCR beta sequences and approximately 300 Gb of sequence data. An early release that covered about 600 HLA-typed donors contained about 290 gigabases of sequencing data and 80 million or so unique TCR sequences. Among the 398 genotyped donors, under 90% belonged to the genetic ancestry cluster associated with self-reported Caucasian donors. The study aimed to test whether signatures of past pathogen exposure could be identified by cataloging public T cell receptors. The study profiled the T cell repertoires of hundreds of subjects by immunosequencing and related them to cytomegalovirus serostatus. Along with the approximately 670-subject first cohort, a separate validation cohort of over 90 different subjects was used. To predict cytomegalovirus infection status, the study brought together high-throughput TCR immunosequencing, statistical association of individual TCRs with disease status, and machine learning. A later analysis re-examined previously published TCR beta repertoires from roughly 650 donors and added high-resolution HLA genotyping to investigate patterns of TCR occurrence. Rather than drawing on any new phenotypic data, the later analysis identified candidate immune exposures from TCR beta sequences and the way those sequences occurred across donors. To decide whether each TCR beta V gene segment behaved as functional or pseudogenic, an earlier analysis of approximately 620 of the donors relied on high-throughput TCR beta sequencing. Alongside the repertoire data, information on donor age, sex, ethnicity and CMV serostatus was compiled. In a later genetic analysis, genome-wide SNP genotypes for about 60% of the 666 donors were used, and that subset was treated as a discovery cohort. Every repertoire in the discovery cohort had been generated on one and the same sequencing platform. HLA typing included class I and class II loci at four-digit resolution. Typing coverage varied by locus: roughly 629-630 donors for A, B, C, DRB1 and DQB1; approximately 520 for DQA1; more than 600 for DPA1; under 490 for DPB1. Because of strong linkage in the cohort, roughly five DR-DQ haplotypes were treated as single units for association and clustering. Across 398 genotyped donors of the cohort, an average of about 200,000 unique TCR beta nucleotide sequences per donor were sequenced, and roughly 20% of those sequences were non-productive. Points the paper makes about the study in general: According to a later genetic analysis, donors in an Asian-associated ancestry cluster had fewer N-insertions in productive TCRs than the roughly 700-donor mean. In a later analysis, the rate of TCR association differed among HLA loci, with DRB1 alleles having the most associated TCRs and HLA-C alleles having the fewest. The authors suggested that the approach could potentially be generalized to other disease states and immunological phenotypes. A group of highly shared sequence variants was considered likely to be a technical artifact of the sequencing pipeline. Because HLA typing was missing for some donors at each locus, association tests included only the typed subset. In a later analysis, most CMV-associated TCR beta chains were found to appear HLA-restricted, with HLA associations seemingly driven largely by CMV exposure. At a false discovery rate of 0.05, a later analysis linked some 18,000 TCR beta sequences to specific HLA alleles. Cytomegalovirus status was reported to be diagnosed by the classifier with high specificity and sensitivity in both the original and validation cohorts. In vitro tests confirmed that a few of the cytomegalovirus-associated TCR beta chains recognize cytomegalovirus antigens. When HLA alleles, especially DR and DQ, strongly co-occurred, attributing TCR associations to individual alleles was difficult. The cohort was sequenced for TCR beta chains only, and without alpha or paired-chain data the features that could be detected were limited. An association between a missense DCLRE1C variant and V-gene and J-gene trimming of TCR beta chains was found in a later genetic analysis and replicated in an independent cohort. In a later analysis, HLA-associated TCR beta chains were found to be more clonally expanded and to have lower generation probabilities than equally common non-associated chains. The presence/absence analyses assumed that sequencing depth was roughly uniform across donors, and that assumption may not be true. A further reported finding was that TCR beta sequences accurately predicted the HLA-A and HLA-B alleles for most subjects in the first cohort. Several of the top co-occurrence clusters appeared to be linked to parvovirus B19, influenza, CMV and Epstein-Barr virus, according to a later analysis. CMV serostatus was the only immune exposure information available for the cohort. Because counts were too low, more than 15 rarely observed V segments, including chromosome 9 orphons, were excluded from the earlier analysis of 587 of the donors. Broadly in line with IMGT annotations, most TCR beta V segments showed up in productive rearrangements about 90% or about 30% of the time in an earlier analysis of approximately 600 of the donors. Some IMGT-functional V segments, including TRBV6-2 and TRBV6-3, could not be distinguished by the 87-base-pair reads and were therefore excluded. Most TCR sequences were seen in very few donors, while some public TCRs were found in many individuals. Correlated functional status among segregating V segments might be attributable to linkage disequilibrium, but an unknown experimental factor could not be ruled out. The study listed 150 to 200 TCR beta chains as associated with cytomegalovirus.

Germline trimming amounts to 0 bases on V and 0 bases on J, with 9 as the count of junction bases outside the gene matches. CDR1 and CDR2, looked up from the germline V gene, are LGHNA and YNFKEQ. The CDR3 sequence holds 18 residues, the cysteine and phenylalanine included. CDR3 DNA only is kept here, 54 bases in frame from base 1. In total, 666 healthy bone marrow donors made up the cohort. Cohort members were all nominally healthy when sampled, although unrecorded immune exposures were likely present. Of the roughly 670 cohort members, about 270 had a positive CMV serostatus and just over 350 had a negative one, while no CMV serostatus was recorded for the donor. A peripheral blood sample was provided by each donor, and peripheral blood mononuclear cells were used for TCR beta sequencing. Genomic DNA was extracted from the blood cell samples with the Qiagen DNeasy Blood Extraction Kit. For this clone: The target of this receptor is not known. No clone much larger than this one lies a single base away; base qualities are absent.

Libraries came from the immunoSEQ multiplex PCR assay. The multiplex PCR relied on a mix of 60 forward primers for TCR Vbeta segments and 13 reverse primers for TCR Jbeta segments. Amplification of the CDR3 region of rearranged TCR beta genes was performed with a multiplex PCR assay on genomic DNA. Amplified TCR beta libraries were sequenced as 87-base-pair reads on the Illumina HiSeq System. The authors' analysis ran thus. A later analysis tallied tens of millions of unique TCR beta chains across the 666 repertoires, and approximately 12 million of those chains were shared by two or more donors. A nearest-neighbor algorithm error-corrected the raw reads and collapsed the reads into unique sequences, merging closely related sequences to remove PCR and sequencing errors. To assign V, D and J gene segments, CDR3 sequences were aligned to IMGT reference sequences. For a sequence to be retained, a match of at least six nucleotides to both a V gene segment and a J gene segment was required. A rearrangement was called productive if the CDR3 had no stop codons and remained in frame with V and J, and every other rearrangement was called non-productive. CDR3 was defined according to IMGT convention as the region running from the second conserved V-encoded cysteine to the conserved J-encoded phenylalanine. In an earlier analysis of around 640 of the donors, sequences lacking an unambiguous match to a single V gene segment were excluded. An earlier analysis of over 450 of the donors classified V segments as functional when productive rearrangements were above 56.7% and as segregating when the standard deviation between donors was above 5%. A statistical classification framework was developed to diagnose cytomegalovirus status using the catalog of TCR beta chain sequences. In a later analysis, V and J genes were assigned by comparing TCR nucleotide sequences against IMGT/GENE-DB human TR gene sequences. The TCRdist pipeline was used in a later analysis to assign CDR3 sequences and most-parsimonious VDJ recombination scenarios. In a later analysis, each TCR beta chain was defined by its CDR3 amino acid sequence together with its V-gene family, and reads without a unique V-gene family were excluded. To address suspected cross-contamination and a sequencing artifact, a later analysis removed 592 highly shared, low-generation-probability nucleotide sequences. In a later analysis, a clonal expansion index for each public chain was calculated from normalized within-repertoire ranks of inferred template counts. In a later analysis, generation probabilities were computed with a VDJ recombination model fitted to out-of-frame rearrangements, and the resulting probabilities were checked against IGoR. Hypergeometric tests were used in a later analysis to score TCR-TCR, TCR-HLA and TCR-CMV co-occurrence, with a repertoire-size bias correction applied to the TCR pairs. To estimate false discovery rates, a later analysis permuted the HLA or CMV assignments 20 times. In a later analysis, co-occurring TCRs were grouped using DBSCAN, with TCRdist sequence similarity added in when clustering inside HLA-allele-positive subsets. Repertoires with fewer than 30,000 or more than 120,000 public chains were left out of co-occurrence clustering, as were about five repertoires with anomalous nucleotide sharing. This is the immuneACCESS table as TCRdb keeps it, with only in-frame sequences that have V and J called. A part of the clones is gone; compared with another copy, unresolved V genes explain less than half, and the rest is unexplained. V, J and clone size are taken as reported in that table, and D and trimming were inferred from the DNA itself. In all, the sample holds approximately 130,000 clones, and around 73% of those were seen once. The ten largest clones represent around 2.6% of the sample.

Here the chain combines TRBV4-2 and TRBJ2-7; 9 of the junction bases match TRBD1. Material for sequencing was PBMCs. The TCR originated in a human donor in good health. The DNA sequence follows: TGTGCCAGCAGCCAAGATCTTTCCGGGACAGGGAGCTCCTACGAGCAGTACTTC. Translation gives CASSQDLSGTGSSYEQYF.